This T cell receptor (beta chain) was recovered during a study of blood T cell repertoires in COVID-19. Overall study: Donors in the United States, Italy and Spain gave samples during acute or convalescent COVID-19.

Clones were sequenced by immunoSEQ multiplex PCR, and TCRdb holds only the in-frame ones, with some missing. The table includes about 91,000 clones, about 77% detected once. This clone occurred once. The V end lost 3 bases, the J end lost 3 bases, and 8 bases lay between the germline ends. The CDR3 is made up of 13 amino acids. Germline values: CDR1 MDHEN, CDR2 SYDVKM. This TCR derives from an elderly woman with acute or convalescent COVID-19. Sequenced input: peripheral blood. The chain combines TRBV28 with TRBJ1-1, with D perhaps matching TRBD1 (5 bases). CDR3 DNA sequence: TGTGCCAGCAGTTTCCCAGGGTACACTGAAGCTTTCTTT. Encoded protein: CASSFPGYTEAFF.